The 12 T cell receptor beta chains below come from one sample, sequenced in a study of blood T cells in healthy people across ages. Using a J-beta primer mix together with a sample-barcoded 5' primer, a second PCR was run for about 6 to 11 cycles. MiXCR was run by TCRdb on the 5' RACE reads, yielding one entry per CDR3 protein. The table lists roughly 1.7 million distinct CDR3 sequences, around 35% of them singletons. The material sequenced was blood. The receptors were sampled from a woman aged 30 to 39 in good health.

This sequence joins TRBV2 and TRBJ2-7, with no clear D. CDR1 is SNHLY, CDR2 FYNNEI, per germline. Trimming left V 2 bases short and J 3 bases short, with 11 bases between. This CDR3 is 14 amino acids long. The chain's CDR3 is CASSEWVSYYEQYF. DNA for the CDR3: TGTGCCAGCAGTGAATGGGTCAGCTACTACGAGCAGTACTTC.

The count of this clonotype is one. The J gene is TRBJ2-7, the V gene TRBV20-1, with 9 bases that match TRBD1. V trimming: 6 bases; J trimming: 9 bases; junction bases outside the gene matches: 15. The germline V gene encodes CDR1 DFQATT and CDR2 SNEGSKA (reference sequence). This CDR3 has 14 amino acids. The CDR3 nucleotides are TGCAGTGCCTCAAGGGTGGGACAGGGCAAGGTGCAGTACTTC. It specifies CSASRVGQGKVQYF.

To note about this clonotype: A much larger clone differs by one base, so this may be a read error. This chain joins TRBV11-2 and TRBJ2-2; 12 bases fit TRBD2. V shed 1 base and J 3 bases; nucleotides not matched to a gene: 9. There are 19 residues in the CDR3. Germline CDR1 reads SGHAT; CDR2 reads FQNNGV. CDR3 sequence (DNA): TGTGCCAGCAGCTTAGGAAGTCGGACTAGCGGGGTAGACACCGGGGAGCTGTTTTTT. This codes for CASSLGSRTSGVDTGELFF.

The chain is built from TRBV28 and TRBJ2-7; TRBD2 aligns across 8 bases. V gave up 6 bases and J gave up 1 base; unmatched junction bases: 2. CDR3 size: 13 residues. Germline lookup yields CDR1 MDHEN and CDR2 SYDVKM. Here the CDR3 reads CASRGLASYEQYF. Here the CDR3 DNA reads TGTGCCAGCAGAGGACTAGCATCCTACGAGCAGTACTTC.

The genes are TRBV7-2 and TRBJ1-1; tentatively, D is TRBD1 (5 bases). This CDR3 is built from 16 residues. Trimming stripped 3 bases from V and 6 bases from J, with 20 bases between. Germline V lookup: CDR1 SGHTA, CDR2 FQGNSA. The CDR3 reads CASSLGPLGVYAEAFF. The CDR3 DNA sequence: TGTGCCAGCAGCTTGGGACCTCTGGGGGTTTACGCTGAAGCTTTCTTT. The whole variable domain, filled in from reference TRBV7-2 and TRBJ1-1, reads GAGVSQSPSNKVTEKGKDVELRCDPISGHTALYWYRQSLGQGLEFLIYFQGNSAPDKSGLPSDRFSAERTGGSVSTLTIQRTQQEDSAVYLCASSLGPLGVYAEAFFGQGTRLTVV.

This chain joins TRBV7-9 and TRBJ1-2; 9 bases match TRBD1. Germline trimming cut 6 bases from V and 6 bases from J; bases unmatched to any gene: 8. Germline assignment: CDR1 SEHNR and CDR2 FQNEAQ (reference sequence). CDR3 length: 14 amino acids. The chain's CDR3 is CASRPLDRGDGYTF. CDR3 nucleotides: TGTGCCAGCAGACCCCTGGACAGGGGAGATGGCTACACCTTC.

This chain joins TRBV25-1 and TRBJ2-7; D is possibly TRBD2 (5 bases). Germline loops: CDR1 MGHDK, CDR2 SYGVNS. The CDR3 contains 14 residues. V lost 4 bases to trimming and J lost 1 base, with 11 bases between them. The CDR3 spells CASSVTRTSYEQYF. Written as DNA, the CDR3 is TGTGCCAGCAGTGTGACAAGGACTTCCTACGAGCAGTACTTC.

There are a few counts of this clonotype. The V and J genes are TRBV5-5 and TRBJ2-7; 7 bases map to TRBD2. This CDR3 comprises 15 residues. V trimming: 4 bases; J trimming: 3 bases; junction bases outside the gene matches: 10. Germline V gene data show CDR1 as SGHKS and CDR2 as YYEKEE (reference sequence). CDR3 coding DNA: TGTGCCAGCAGCGCCGCTGGCGGGGGTTTCTACGAGCAGTACTTC. Amino acid sequence: CASSAAGGGFYEQYF.

The V and J genes are TRBV7-3 and TRBJ2-6; D unresolved. Looked up from germline, CDR1 is SGHTA and CDR2 is FQGTGA. Deletions cut 5 bases from V and 0 bases from J, with 14 bases between. This CDR3 is 17 amino acids long. CDR3 bases: TGTGCCAGCAGCCCCCGGGCCCTCTCCTCTGGGGCCAACGTCCTGACTTTC. This gives the protein CASSPRALSSGANVLTF.

V usage is TRBV4-1 and J usage is TRBJ2-3, with 14 positions matching TRBD2. The trim removed 2 bases at V and 5 bases at J, leaving 9 bases unmatched. The CDR3 is made up of 18 amino acids. The V gene's germline CDR1 is MGHRA and CDR2 YSYEKL. The CDR3 bases are TGCGCCAGCAGCCAAAGCCCGACTAGCGGGGGGGAAAGAGATACGCAGTATTTT. Its protein is CASSQSPTSGGERDTQYF.

In its sample, this clonotype was seen a few times. The V call is TRBV7-3, the J call TRBJ2-1, with 10 bases lining up with TRBD2. CDR3 length: 16 amino acids. J gave up 7 bases and V 5 bases, and 11 bases lay outside the gene matches. Germline CDR1 reads SGHTA; CDR2 reads FQGTGA. DNA of the CDR3: TGTGCCAGCAGCCCCGGGGGAGCGGGAGGGGGGAATGAGCAGTTCTTC. This translates into CASSPGGAGGGNEQFF.

This clonotype was detected many times. This sequence joins TRBV6-5 and TRBJ2-1; 9 bases line up with TRBD2. The ends lost 2 bases at V and 6 bases at J; junction bases unmatched: 2. CDR3 size: 14 residues. Looked up from germline, CDR1 is MNHEY and CDR2 is SVGAGI. The CDR3 region has the DNA TGTGCCAGCAGTTACGGCGGGGGGGCCAATGAGCAGTTCTTC. Protein: CASSYGGGANEQFF.